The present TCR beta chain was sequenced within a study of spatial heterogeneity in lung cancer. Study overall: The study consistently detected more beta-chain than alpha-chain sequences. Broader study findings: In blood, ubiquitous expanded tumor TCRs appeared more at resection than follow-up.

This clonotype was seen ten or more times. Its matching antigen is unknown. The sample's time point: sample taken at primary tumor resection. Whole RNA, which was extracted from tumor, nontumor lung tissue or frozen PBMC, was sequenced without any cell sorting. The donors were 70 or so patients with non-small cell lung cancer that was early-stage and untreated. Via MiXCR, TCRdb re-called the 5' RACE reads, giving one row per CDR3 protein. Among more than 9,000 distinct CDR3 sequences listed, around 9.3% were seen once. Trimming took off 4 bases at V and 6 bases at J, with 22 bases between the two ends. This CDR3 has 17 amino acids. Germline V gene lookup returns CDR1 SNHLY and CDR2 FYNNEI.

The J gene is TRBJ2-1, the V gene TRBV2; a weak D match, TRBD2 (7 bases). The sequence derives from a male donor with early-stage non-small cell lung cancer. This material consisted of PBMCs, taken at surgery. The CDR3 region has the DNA TGTGCCAGCAGTGCCCTTTACGAGGGGGGGCCTCGCAATGAGCAGTTCTTC. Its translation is CASSALYEGGPRNEQFF.